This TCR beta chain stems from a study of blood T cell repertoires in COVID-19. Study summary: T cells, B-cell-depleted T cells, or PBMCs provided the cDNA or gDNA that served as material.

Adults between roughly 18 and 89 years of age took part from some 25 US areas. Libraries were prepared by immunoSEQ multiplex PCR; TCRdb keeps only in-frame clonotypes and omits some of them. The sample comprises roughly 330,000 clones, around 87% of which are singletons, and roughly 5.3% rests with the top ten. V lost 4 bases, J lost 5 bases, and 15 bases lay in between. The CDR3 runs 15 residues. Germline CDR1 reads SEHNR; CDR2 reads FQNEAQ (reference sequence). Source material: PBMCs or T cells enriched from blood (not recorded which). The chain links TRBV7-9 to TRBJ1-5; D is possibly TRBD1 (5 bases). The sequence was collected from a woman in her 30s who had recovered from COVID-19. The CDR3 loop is CASSWGGEIDQPQHF. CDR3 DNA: TGTGCCAGCAGCTGGGGGGGGGAGATAGATCAGCCCCAGCATTTT.